These 11 T cell receptor beta chains share one sample of origin, sequenced in a study of identical twins. TCRdb fed the 5' RACE reads into MiXCR, producing one record per CDR3 protein. The data contain about 810,000 distinct CDR3 sequences, more than 9% of them singletons. These data are also associated with another study on yellow fever vaccine responses in identical twins.

Material for sequencing was PBMCs. Source of these receptors: a woman aged 18-35 years in good health.

J is TRBJ1-1 and V is TRBV3-1; D is ambiguous. The length of the CDR3 is 13 residues. The V and J ends lost 5 bases and 1 base respectively, with 8 bases between them. CDR1 LGHDT and CDR2 YNNKEL come from the germline V gene (reference sequence). The CDR3 spells CASSRVGNTEAFF. In DNA form, the CDR3 reads TGTGCCAGCAGCAGGGTGGGGAACACTGAAGCTTTCTTT.

V is TRBV24-1 and J is TRBJ2-2; 9 positions agree with TRBD1. This CDR3 comprises 15 residues. Germline CDR1 is KGHDR and CDR2 is SFDVKD. V lost 9 bases to trimming and J lost 0 bases; unmatched junction nucleotides: 4. CDR3 in amino acids: CATGRQGANTGELFF. The CDR3, as DNA: TGTGCCACCGGAAGACAGGGGGCGAACACCGGGGAGCTGTTTTTT.

CDR3 sequence (DNA): TGTGCCACCGGAGAAACAGGGGGCGCGACAGATACGCAGTATTTT. It is translated as CATGETGGATDTQYF. V is TRBV6-4 and J is TRBJ2-3; 9 nucleotides match TRBD1. The CDR3 length is 15 residues. V lost 10 bases and J lost 3; bases outside the gene matches: 11. The germline V gene has CDR1 MRHNA and CDR2 SNTAGT.

The chain recombines TRBV6-1 with TRBJ1-1; D call uncertain. The CDR3 consists of 13 residues. Trimming took off 5 bases at V and 0 bases at J, with 7 bases between the two ends. Per the germline V gene, CDR1 is MNHNS and CDR2 is SASEGT. The CDR3 DNA is TGTGCCAGCAGTCAGACAATGAACACTGAAGCTTTCTTT. It specifies CASSQTMNTEAFF.

The chain uses TRBV20-1 and TRBJ2-2, with D perhaps TRBD2 (5 bases). The CDR3 is 14 residues long. Trimming left V 3 bases short and J 2 bases short, with 10 bases between. In germline, CDR1 is DFQATT, CDR2 SNEGSKA (reference sequence). This CDR3 is CSASSSGNTGELFF. The CDR3 region has the DNA TGCAGTGCTAGTAGCAGCGGTAACACCGGGGAGCTGTTTTTT.

This chain links TRBV9 with TRBJ2-1, with D perhaps being TRBD1 or TRBD2 (5 bases each). CDR1 and CDR2 (germline): SGDLS, YYNGEE. The CDR3 runs 16 residues. The germline V and J ends were trimmed by 0 bases and 4 bases, with 14 bases remaining between them. The CDR3 DNA sequence: TGTGCCAGCAGCGTAGAGACCGGGGACGGGTACAATGAGCAGTTCTTC. Its protein is CASSVETGDGYNEQFF. The entire variable domain, with the rest obtained from reference TRBV9 and TRBJ2-1, is as follows: DSGVTQTPKHLITATGQRVTLRCSPRSGDLSVYWYQQSLDQGLQFLIQYYNGEERAKGNILERFSAQQFPDLHSELNLSSLELGDSALYFCASSVETGDGYNEQFFGPGTRLTVL.

The rearrangement links TRBV6-5 to TRBJ1-1; D uncertain. The germline gives CDR1 MNHEY, CDR2 SVGAGI. This CDR3 has 13 residues. The V gene lost 3 bases and the J gene lost 5 bases, with 10 bases spanning the gap. CDR3 protein: CASSYRPRTEAFF. CDR3 bases: TGTGCCAGCAGTTATCGACCGCGGACTGAAGCTTTCTTT.

This chain links TRBV20-1 with TRBJ1-4; 8 nucleotides agree with TRBD1. Trimming at V came to 2 bases and at J to 3 bases, leaving 14 bases not matched to a gene. Per the germline V gene, CDR1 is DFQATT and CDR2 is SNEGSKA (reference sequence). The CDR3 runs to 18 residues. The CDR3 region is CSARSLQGEFGANEKLFF. CDR3 in DNA: TGCAGTGCTAGATCCCTACAGGGGGAATTCGGAGCTAATGAAAAACTGTTTTTT.

As to this clonotype: No DNA is shown, since the ends of the CDR3 on it are uncertain; the CDR3 is the one TCRdb lists. This chain links TRBV21-1 with TRBJ1-4. TRBV21-1 corresponds to a pseudogene. The CDR3 comprises 15 residues, both ends counted. CDR3 sequence: CASSKEEGLMKNCFF.

This rearrangement joins TRBV7-2 to TRBJ2-1; 7 nucleotides agree with TRBD1. The CDR3 runs to 15 residues. Germline lookup yields CDR1 SGHTA and CDR2 FQGNSA. Trimming took 5 bases from V and 5 from J; bases not matched to a gene: 9. This CDR3 is CASSPDLGQNNEQFF. The CDR3 DNA reads TGTGCCAGCAGCCCAGACCTGGGACAGAACAATGAGCAGTTCTTC.

The rearrangement links TRBV14 to TRBJ1-1; TRBD1 is a possible D gene (6 bases). CDR3 length equals 16 residues. Germline-derived CDR1 and CDR2 are SGHDN and FVKESK. V lost 4 bases and J lost 5, with 20 bases in between. CDR3 DNA: TGTGCCAGCAGCCCAAGCGGACGGGGCAGGGGTACTGAAGCTTTCTTT. Protein sequence: CASSPSGRGRGTEAFF.